This T cell receptor (beta chain) is from a study of T cells in tumors after PD-1 blockade. Turning to the study itself: Mean per blood sample: 113,528 templates (roughly 22,000-270,000), about 37,000 unique clonotypes.

Tumor or blood genomic DNA was sequenced, with inputs of about 550 ng to 6,500 ng. General study findings and limits: Some novel exhausted tumor clones appeared in pre-treatment blood, suggesting peripheral recruitment.

Sequenced by immunoSEQ multiplex PCR; TCRdb stores in-frame clones only, minus some. Of approximately 45,000 clones in the sample, around 85% are singletons; the top ten hold about 9%. Worth noting for this clone: Its matching antigen is unknown.

The CDR3 runs 14 residues. Germline V gives CDR1 MNHNS, CDR2 SASEGT. Deletions cut 2 bases from V and 7 bases from J, with 15 bases between. The material sequenced was PBMCs, taken before anti-PD-1 therapy. The J gene is TRBJ2-7, the V gene TRBV6-1; D might be TRBD2 (6 bases). This sequence originates from a human donor with advanced basal cell or squamous cell carcinoma (not recorded which). CDR3 amino acids: CASSEHGGTGEQYF. As DNA, the CDR3 is TGTGCCAGCAGTGAACACGGCGGGACGGGGGAGCAGTACTTC.